One and the same sample provided the 17 T cell receptor beta chains below, sequenced in a study of blood T cell repertoires in COVID-19. TCRdb's copy holds only in-frame clones and misses some; the assay was immunoSEQ multiplex PCR. Of about 35,000 clones detected, roughly four fifths appear once; the ten largest clones hold roughly two fifths. Sequenced sample: peripheral blood. The receptors originated from a man aged 80 or over with active or convalescent COVID-19.

The chain's CDR3 is CASSEQGISNTGELFF. In nucleotides, the CDR3 is TGTGCCAGCAGTGAACAGGGGATCTCGAACACCGGGGAGCTGTTTTTT. The rearrangement uses TRBV2 and TRBJ2-2; tentative D call: TRBD1 (6 bases). Germline V gene lookup returns CDR1 SNHLY and CDR2 FYNNEI. There are 16 residues in the CDR3. V dropped 2 bases and J dropped 0 bases, with 10 bases sitting between them.

This chain connects TRBV5-1 to TRBJ1-6; 8 nucleotides line up with TRBD1. CDR3 length equals 14 residues. CDR1 and CDR2 from the germline V gene are SGHRS and YFSETQ. Losses at the gene ends were 4 bases for V and 8 bases for J; bases not matched to a gene: 5. Here the CDR3 reads CASSPTGAHSPLHF. The DNA for the CDR3 is TGCGCCAGCAGCCCGACAGGGGCGCATTCACCCCTCCACTTT.

J is TRBJ2-2 and V is TRBV29-1; TRBD2 aligns across 7 bases. Germline CDR1 and CDR2: SQVTM and ANQGSEA. This CDR3 comprises 14 residues. The J segment lost 4 bases and the V segment lost 7 bases, leaving 9 bases of the junction unmatched. For the CDR3, the DNA is TGCAGCGGGGCTAGCGGAAGTGGCACCGGGGAGCTGTTTTTT. Protein product: CSGASGSGTGELFF.

CDR3 sequence (DNA): TGTGCCAGCAGCCCGAGGGGAACAGGGGACACTGAAGCTTTCTTT. The encoded protein is CASSPRGTGDTEAFF. V gene TRBV3-1 (or the pseudogene TRBV3-2) combines with J gene TRBJ1-1; TRBD1 matches 7 bases. CDR3 length equals 15 residues. Per the germline V gene, CDR1 is LGHDT and CDR2 is YNNKEL (reference sequence). Germline trimming cut 4 bases from V and 3 bases from J; bases unmatched to any gene: 8.

The genes are TRBV19 and TRBJ1-5; tentatively, D is TRBD1 (5 bases). Germline V gene lookup returns CDR1 LNHDA and CDR2 SQIVND (reference sequence). V dropped 3 bases and J dropped 5 bases, with 5 bases sitting between them. The CDR3 loop spans 12 amino acids. CDR3 DNA: TGTGCCAGTAGTATGACAGATCAGCCCCAGCATTTT. Translated, it gives CASSMTDQPQHF.

The rearrangement uses TRBV2 and TRBJ2-7, with 8 bases fitting TRBD1. This CDR3 has 14 amino acids. With V trimmed by 5 bases and J by 5 bases, 8 bases remained unmatched. CDR1 is SNHLY and CDR2 is FYNNEI in the germline V gene. Here the CDR3 reads CASSPDRGRNEQYF. The DNA for the CDR3 is TGTGCCAGCAGTCCAGACAGGGGTCGAAACGAGCAGTACTTC.

A word on this clone: Since the CDR3 does not end with the conserved phenylalanine or tryptophan, this likely comes from a read error. V is TRBV19 and J is TRBJ1-2; TRBD1 is a possible D gene (6 bases). CDR3 length: 15 amino acids. V lost 3 bases and J 3 bases, leaving 14 bases between the germline ends. Per the germline V gene, CDR1 is LNHDA and CDR2 is SQIVND (reference sequence). This CDR3 reads CASSIFPQGDYGYTL. The DNA for the CDR3 is TGTGCCAGTAGTATTTTCCCACAGGGCGACTATGGCTACACCCTC.

The chain joins TRBV10-3 to TRBJ2-2; D is uncertain. This CDR3 is 12 amino acids long. Trimming pared 2 bases from V and 6 bases from J, leaving 4 bases between. Germline V gene data show CDR1 as ENHRY and CDR2 as SYGVKD. CDR3 nucleotide sequence: TGTGCCATCAGTGAGGGAGCCGGGGAGCTGTTTTTT. It is translated as CAISEGAGELFF.

The chain joins TRBV10-2 to TRBJ2-7; possibly TRBD1 for D (6 bases). CDR3 length equals 12 residues. Deletions cut 5 bases from V and 11 bases from J, with 16 bases between. CDR1 is WSHSY, CDR2 SAAADI, per germline. The DNA of the CDR3 is TGCGCCAGCAGTCCGAACCGACAGGTTGAGTACTTC. Translated: CASSPNRQVEYF.

This clone was observed a single time. The chain links TRBV19 to TRBJ1-5; TRBD1 is a possible D gene (5 bases). The length of the CDR3 is 16 residues. Germline V gene sequence: CDR1 LNHDA, CDR2 SQIVND (reference sequence). The V end lost 10 bases, the J end lost 8 bases, and 27 bases lay between the germline ends. CDR3 sequence reads: CANLCWGSEERKPQHF. The CDR3, as DNA: TGTGCCAACCTATGTTGGGGCAGCGAAGAGAGGAAGCCCCAGCATTTT. Full variable domain (remainder filled in from reference TRBV19 and TRBJ1-5): DGGITQSPKYLFRKEGQNVTLSCEQNLNHDAMYWYRQDPGQGLRLIYYSQIVNDFQKGDIAEGYSVSREKKESFPLTVTSAQKNPTAFYLCANLCWGSEERKPQHFGDGTRLSIL.

The chain recombines TRBV13 with TRBJ1-6; 11 bases are shared with TRBD1. CDR1 is PRHDT, CDR2 FYEKMQ, per germline (reference sequence). The CDR3 has 16 residues. The V segment lost 5 bases and the J segment 9 bases; nucleotides outside the gene matches: 9. The CDR3 coding sequence is TGTGCCAGCAGCCCGGGACAGGGGGAGAATGGTTCACCCCTCCACTTT. This codes for CASSPGQGENGSPLHF.

V and J are TRBV5-1 and TRBJ2-7, with TRBD1 matching over 7 bases. Trimming cost V 2 bases and J 1 base; bases outside gene matches: 6. Per germline, CDR1 SGHRS and CDR2 YFSETQ. CDR3 length: 15 amino acids. The CDR3 DNA sequence: TGCGCCAGCAGCTTTGGACAGGCTTCTTCCTACGAGCAGTACTTC. Translated: CASSFGQASSYEQYF.

V usage is TRBV5-6 and J usage is TRBJ2-7; 8 bases map to TRBD1. CDR1 and CDR2 from the germline V gene are SGHDT and YYEEEE. The CDR3 sequence is 14 residues long. Trimming took 3 bases from V and 0 from J; bases not matched to a gene: 2. The CDR3 sequence is CASSWGTGSYEQYF. CDR3 DNA: TGTGCCAGCAGCTGGGGGACAGGCTCCTACGAGCAGTACTTC.

This clone occurred a few times. The chain couples TRBV4-1 to TRBJ2-5; 7 bases are shared with TRBD1. V shed 2 bases, J shed 5 bases, and the junction held 5 bases outside the gene matches. This CDR3 region has 14 residues. From germline, CDR1 is MGHRA and CDR2 YSYEKL. The CDR3 spells CASSQQTGWETQYF. The CDR3, as DNA: TGCGCCAGCAGCCAACAGACAGGGTGGGAGACCCAGTACTTC.

The chain combines TRBV10-3 with TRBJ1-5, with D maybe TRBD1 (6 bases). This CDR3 has 15 amino acids. With 10 bases removed from V and 1 base from J, the gap between germline ends came to 17 bases. Germline lookup yields CDR1 ENHRY and CDR2 SYGVKD. CDR3 coding DNA: TGTGCCACTCGAAGGGACACGGGGAGCAATCAGCCCCAGCATTTT. Translated: CATRRDTGSNQPQHF.

The chain joins TRBV13 to TRBJ2-1; unclear D gene. The CDR3 extends over 15 amino acids. Looked up from germline, CDR1 is PRHDT and CDR2 is FYEKMQ (reference sequence). V was cut by 7 bases and J by 10 bases, with 23 bases left in between. The CDR3: CASNNLLRREAEQFF. CDR3 sequence (DNA): TGTGCCAGCAATAACCTTTTGCGGAGAGAAGCCGAGCAGTTCTTC.

This clone was seen a handful of times. The chain is built from TRBV30 and TRBJ2-1; D uncertain. Trimming cost V 2 bases and J 1 base, with 12 bases left between them. Germline V gene lookup returns CDR1 GTSNPN and CDR2 SVGIG (reference sequence). The CDR3 length is 15 residues. The CDR3 here is CAWSPSLVSYNEQFF. In nucleotides, the CDR3 is TGTGCCTGGAGTCCCTCCCTCGTATCCTACAATGAGCAGTTCTTC. Using reference TRBV30 and TRBJ2-1 for the parts outside the CDR3, the full variable domain is SQTIHQWPATLVQPVGSPLSLECTVEGTSNPNLYWYRQAAGRGLQLLFYSVGIGQISSEVPQNLSASRPQDRQFILSSKKLLLSDSGFYLCAWSPSLVSYNEQFFGPGTRLTVL.